What follows are 17 T cell receptor beta chains derived from one specimen sequenced in a study of T cells after yellow fever vaccination. MiXCR was run by TCRdb on the 5' RACE reads, yielding one entry per CDR3 protein. Of tens of thousands of distinct CDR3 sequences listed, approximately 7% were seen once; the top ten hold 30% to 40%. The sequenced sample was CD8+ T cells sorted from PBMCs, obtained 4 to 6 days after the first yellow fever vaccination. These receptors were taken from a man aged 18 to 29 who received the YFV17D yellow fever vaccine.

This clonotype has at least ten counts. This sequence joins TRBV29-1 and TRBJ2-7; D uncertain. Trimming took 4 bases from V and 0 from J, leaving 10 bases between them. This CDR3 spans 13 amino acids. Germline CDR1 is SQVTM and CDR2 is ANQGSEA. CDR3 bases: TGCAGCGTTGTTTCGGTCGGCTCCTACGAGCAGTACTTC. It codes for CSVVSVGSYEQYF.

The sample holds many counts of this clonotype. The chain uses TRBV9 and TRBJ2-3; TRBD2 matches at 10 bases. The V gene's germline CDR1 is SGDLS and CDR2 YYNGEE. V gave up 2 bases and J gave up 0 bases; unmatched junction bases: 3. The CDR3 length is 16 residues. CDR3 residues: CASSVLAGVSTDTQYF. CDR3 DNA: TGTGCCAGCAGCGTCCTAGCGGGGGTTAGCACAGATACGCAGTATTTT.

This clonotype occurred many times. This chain uses TRBV4-3 with TRBJ2-4; tentatively, D is TRBD2 (5 bases). The germline gives CDR1 LGHNA, CDR2 YSLEER. V dropped 1 base and J dropped 3 bases, with 13 bases sitting between them. The CDR3 totals 16 residues. This CDR3 reads CASSQAPGYVKNIQYF. In DNA form, the CDR3 reads TGCGCCAGCAGCCAAGCCCCGGGGTACGTCAAAAACATTCAGTACTTC.

The chain recombines TRBV6-5 with TRBJ1-1; D unresolved. The CDR3 totals 15 residues. Germline V lookup: CDR1 MNHEY, CDR2 SVGAGI. V was cut by 0 bases and J by 0 bases, with 8 bases left in between. CDR3 loop: CASSYSSGMNTEAFF. As DNA, the CDR3 is TGTGCCAGCAGTTACTCGTCCGGCATGAACACTGAAGCTTTCTTT.

This clonotype was detected ten times or more. V gene TRBV4-3 combines with J gene TRBJ2-1, with D tentatively TRBD1 or TRBD2 (6 bases each). The CDR3 is 16 amino acids. In germline, CDR1 is LGHNA, CDR2 YSLEER. With 1 base removed from V and 4 bases from J, the gap between germline ends came to 14 bases. For the CDR3, the DNA is TGCGCCAGCAGCCAAGTCGAGGGGGGTCTATACAATGAGCAGTTCTTC. Protein product: CASSQVEGGLYNEQFF.

Notes on this clonotype: This may be a read error, as it is one base from a much larger clone. The V and J genes are TRBV9 and TRBJ2-5, with TRBD2 identical over 7 bases. The germline gives CDR1 SGDLS, CDR2 YYNGEE. There are 16 residues in the CDR3. The ends lost 3 bases at V and 3 bases at J; junction bases unmatched: 11. This CDR3 is CASSAEGLPNKETQYF. Written as DNA, the CDR3 is TGTGCCAGCAGCGCCGAGGGACTACCAAACAAAGAGACCCAGTACTTC.

This clonotype was counted between two and nine times. The chain uses TRBV4-3 and TRBJ2-2; 12 positions agree with TRBD2. The CDR3 spans 18 residues. V lost 1 base, J lost 1 base, and 4 bases stayed unmatched. Germline CDR1 and CDR2: LGHNA and YSLEER. CDR3 loop: CASSQATSGGLNTGELFF. DNA of the CDR3: TGCGCCAGCAGCCAAGCGACTAGCGGGGGCCTGAACACCGGGGAGCTGTTTTTT.

This clonotype was counted at least ten times. This rearrangement joins TRBV29-1 to TRBJ2-3; TRBD1 aligns across 10 bases. Germline V gene sequence: CDR1 SQVTM, CDR2 ANQGSEA. This CDR3 has 18 residues. Unmatched junction bases numbered 17, after V lost 3 bases and J lost 5 bases. Here the CDR3 reads CSVETWDRGLLAQDTQYF. The CDR3 DNA reads as TGCAGCGTTGAGACTTGGGACAGGGGACTCCTAGCACAAGATACGCAGTATTTT.

The J gene is TRBJ2-1, the V gene TRBV7-9, with a possible D match to TRBD2 (6 bases). CDR3 length: 16 amino acids. Germline loops: CDR1 SEHNR, CDR2 FQNEAQ (reference sequence). V was clipped by 0 bases and J by 0 bases, with 9 bases between them. CDR3 sequence reads: CASSLARDSSYNEQFF. CDR3 DNA: TGTGCCAGCAGCTTAGCCCGGGACTCCTCCTACAATGAGCAGTTCTTC.

Many counts were recorded for this clonotype. This chain joins TRBV7-9 and TRBJ2-2; D may be TRBD1 (5 bases). V lost 3 bases to trimming and J lost 4 bases, with 6 bases between them. CDR1 SEHNR and CDR2 FQNEAQ come from the germline V gene (reference sequence). The CDR3 spans 13 residues. The CDR3 region has the DNA TGTGCCAGCAGCTTTGACAGCACCGGGGAGCTGTTTTTT. This gives the protein CASSFDSTGELFF.

This rearrangement joins TRBV27 to TRBJ2-5; unclear D gene. CDR3 length equals 15 residues. The V gene lost 6 bases and the J gene lost 6 bases, with 20 bases spanning the gap. Per germline, CDR1 MNHEY and CDR2 SMNVEV (reference sequence). In DNA, the CDR3 is TGTGCCAGCAGCCGCCGGGCTCTTCGGGCAAAGACCCAGTACTTC. Translation gives CASSRRALRAKTQYF.

The chain links TRBV10-3 to TRBJ2-1; D unclear. Trimming took 4 bases from V and 0 from J, leaving 10 bases between them. The CDR3 runs 15 residues. Germline V CDR1 and CDR2: ENHRY, SYGVKD. In DNA form, the CDR3 reads TGTGCCATCAGTGGATCGGTTAGCTCCTACAATGAGCAGTTCTTC. It is translated as CAISGSVSSYNEQFF.

This clonotype was found many times. The chain combines TRBV4-1 with TRBJ1-1; D is possibly TRBD1 (5 bases). Per germline, CDR1 MGHRA and CDR2 YSYEKL. V was clipped by 4 bases and J by 7 bases, with 22 bases between them. CDR3 length equals 16 residues. CDR3 residues: CASSPSAGIGRNEAFF. In nucleotides, the CDR3 is TGCGCCAGCAGCCCCTCAGCAGGGATTGGGAGGAATGAAGCTTTCTTT.

This clonotype was detected only a few times. The CDR3 region is CASSQGRGYSGELFF. The CDR3 region has the DNA TGCGCCAGCAGCCAAGGAAGGGGATATTCCGGGGAGCTGTTTTTT. The chain links TRBV4-1 to TRBJ2-2; maybe TRBD1 (5 bases). The CDR3 runs 15 residues. Germline V gives CDR1 MGHRA, CDR2 YSYEKL. V lost 1 base, J lost 6 bases, and 12 bases lay in between.

This clonotype was detected only a few times. The chain recombines TRBV19 with TRBJ2-2, with 10 bases aligning to TRBD1. This CDR3 comprises 15 residues. With 1 base clipped from V and 7 bases from J, the junction kept 3 bases outside the gene matches. Germline CDR1 reads LNHDA; CDR2 reads SQIVND (reference sequence). CDR3 sequence: CASSIVGQGVGELFF. The DNA of the CDR3 is TGTGCCAGTAGTATAGTCGGACAGGGGGTCGGGGAGCTGTTTTTT.

V is TRBV30 and J is TRBJ2-1, with unresolved D. Trimming removed 0 bases at V and 7 bases at J, with 7 bases between. The CDR3 totals 12 residues. Germline values: CDR1 GTSNPN, CDR2 SVGIG (reference sequence). CDR3 region: CAWSVVGNEQFF. CDR3 DNA: TGTGCCTGGAGTGTGGTGGGGAATGAGCAGTTCTTC. Based on the CDR3 plus reference TRBV30 and TRBJ2-1, the full variable domain is SQTIHQWPATLVQPVGSPLSLECTVEGTSNPNLYWYRQAAGRGLQLLFYSVGIGQISSEVPQNLSASRPQDRQFILSSKKLLLSDSGFYLCAWSVVGNEQFFGPGTRLTVL.

The table lists this clonotype with a few counts. J is TRBJ2-7 and V is TRBV6-2 or TRBV6-3; the D is unclear. From germline, CDR1 is MNHEY and CDR2 SVGEGT. The ends were cut back, 2 bases at V and 5 bases at J, with 4 bases in the middle. The CDR3 loop spans 11 amino acids. This CDR3 reads CASSYVHEQYF. CDR3 nucleotides: TGTGCCAGCAGTTACGTCCACGAGCAGTACTTC.